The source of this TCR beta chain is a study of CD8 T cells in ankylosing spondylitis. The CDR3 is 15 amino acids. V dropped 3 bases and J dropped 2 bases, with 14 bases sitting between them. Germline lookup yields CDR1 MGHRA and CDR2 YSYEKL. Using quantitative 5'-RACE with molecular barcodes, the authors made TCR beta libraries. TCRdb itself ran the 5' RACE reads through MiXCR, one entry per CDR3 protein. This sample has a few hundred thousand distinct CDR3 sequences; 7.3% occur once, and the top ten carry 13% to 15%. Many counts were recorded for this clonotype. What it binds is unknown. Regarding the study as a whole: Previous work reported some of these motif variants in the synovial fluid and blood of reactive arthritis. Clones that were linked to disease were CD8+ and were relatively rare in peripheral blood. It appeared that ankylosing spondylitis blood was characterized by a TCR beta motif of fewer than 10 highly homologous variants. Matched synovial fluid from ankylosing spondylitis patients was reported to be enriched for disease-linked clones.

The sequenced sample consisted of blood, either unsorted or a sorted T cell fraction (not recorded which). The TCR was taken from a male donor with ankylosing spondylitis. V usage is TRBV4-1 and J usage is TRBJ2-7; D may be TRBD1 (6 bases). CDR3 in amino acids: CASSHPGQRTYEQYF. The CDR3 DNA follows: TGCGCCAGCAGCCATCCTGGACAGAGGACCTACGAGCAGTACTTC.